The rows below give T cell receptor beta chains drawn from one sample of a study of shared clonotypes between healthy human individuals. Assay used: immunoSEQ multiplex PCR; TCRdb lists only in-frame clones, some missing. In the table there are roughly 2.1 million clones, about 93% of which are singletons. The sequencing input was naive CD8+ T cells from PBMCs. These receptors came from a man younger than 35 in good health. Some clones in this sample may be carry-over from other donors' samples. Both conserved end residues are part of each CDR3. A D gene is named only where the DNA matches it firmly. Where a row states a size, it is once, few, many or the class of an expanded clone; other rows omit it.

CDR3 length | D gene | clone size | J gene | V gene | CDR3 protein | CDR3 DNA
14 | TRBD2 | . | TRBJ2-7 | TRBV19 | CASSIGGSSYEQYF | TGTGCCAGTAGTATAGGCGGGAGCTCCTACGAGCAGTACTTC
17 | TRBD2 | . | TRBJ2-1 | TRBV7-6 | CASSLTSSGRAYNEQFF | TGTGCCAGCAGCTTAACATCTAGCGGGAGGGCCTACAATGAGCAGTTCTTC
17 | . | few | TRBJ1-5 | TRBV4-1 | CASSQDRILYSNQPQHF | TGCGCCAGCAGCCAAGATCGAATCCTCTATAGCAATCAGCCCCAGCATTTT
14 | . | . | TRBJ2-3 | TRBV15 | CATSEQGAPDTQYF | TGTGCCACCAGCGAACAGGGAGCCCCAGATACGCAGTATTTT
10 | . | few | TRBJ2-5 | TRBV20-1 | CSARGETQYF | TGCAGTGCTAGGGGGGAGACCCAGTACTTC
16 | . | . | TRBJ2-7 | TRBV7-9 | CASSTTEGDNSYEQYF | TGTGCCAGCAGCACAACTGAGGGAGATAACTCCTACGAGCAGTACTTC
17 | . | . | TRBJ1-5 | TRBV15 | CATSRDWGSAGNQPQHF | TGTGCCACCAGCAGAGATTGGGGGTCCGCAGGGAACCAGCCCCAGCATTTT
13 | . | . | TRBJ1-1 | TRBV4-3 | CASSQVGGAEAFF | TGCGCCAGCAGCCAAGTGGGGGGTGCTGAAGCTTTCTTT
16 | . | . | TRBJ2-3 | TRBV7-2 | CASSPIGSGSTDTQYF | TGTGCCAGCAGCCCTATAGGGAGCGGAAGCACAGATACGCAGTATTTT
16 | . | . | TRBJ2-2 | TRBV27 | CASTPARRENTGELFF | TGTGCCAGCACTCCCGCCAGGCGGGAGAACACCGGGGAGCTGTTTTTT
14 | . | . | TRBJ2-1 | TRBV11-1 | CASSLANQYNEQFF | TGTGCCAGCAGCTTAGCGAACCAATACAATGAGCAGTTCTTC
15 | . | . | TRBJ2-7 | TRBV7-6 | CASSLAPGVAYEQYF | TGTGCCAGCAGCTTAGCCCCTGGAGTTGCCTACGAGCAGTACTTC
16 | . | . | TRBJ1-4 | TRBV13 | CASSRTGGSPNEKLFF | TGTGCCAGCAGCCGTACTGGTGGGTCCCCTAATGAAAAACTGTTTTTT
15 | TRBD1 | . | TRBJ1-2 | TRBV27 | CASRIAQGAYYGYTF | TGTGCCAGCAGGATCGCACAGGGGGCTTACTATGGCTACACCTTC
16 | . | once | TRBJ2-2 | TRBV10-3 | CAISDLGLAVTGELFF | TGTGCCATCAGTGATTTAGGGCTAGCCGTCACCGGGGAGCTGTTTTTT
13 | . | few | TRBJ1-5 | TRBV2 | CASSGGWNQPQHF | TGTGCCAGCAGTGGGGGATGGAATCAGCCCCAGCATTTT
14 | . | once | TRBJ2-2 | TRBV19 | CASTGWGTGGELFF | TGTGCCAGTACAGGATGGGGGACTGGCGGGGAGCTGTTTTTT
14 | . | . | TRBJ2-7 | TRBV5-6 | CASSLKDLGYEQYF | TGTGCCAGCAGCTTGAAGGACCTTGGGTACGAGCAGTACTTC
10 | . | . | TRBJ2-7 | TRBV2 | CASLSYEQYF | TGTGCCAGCCTGAGCTACGAGCAGTACTTC
15 | . | few | TRBJ1-2 | TRBV6-5 | CASSSSDSSYYGYTF | .
19 | . | . | TRBJ2-6 | TRBV4-1 | CASSQDSQGPFSGANVLTF | TGCGCCAGCAGCCAAGACTCCCAGGGTCCCTTCTCTGGGGCCAACGTCCTGACTTTC
13 | . | . | TRBJ2-3 | TRBV7-6 | CASSPLATDTQYF | TGTGCCAGCAGCCCACTAGCCACAGATACGCAGTATTTT